This T cell receptor (beta chain) was observed in a study of T cells in Graves' hyperthyroidism and ophthalmopathy. There were TCR beta CDR3 regions amplified from RNA transcripts. Researchers ran a first-round RT-PCR on the TCR CDR3 using the HTBI primer set. TCRdb processed the multiplex PCR reads anew with MiXCR; each CDR3 protein has one entry. Of roughly 600,000 distinct CDR3 sequences in the sample, about 14% were seen once. Patients were excluded because of uncontrolled infection, other autoimmune disease, pregnancy or lactation. Germline V gives CDR1 SGHRS, CDR2 YFSETQ. The CDR3 has 17 amino acids. With 2 bases clipped from V and 4 bases from J, the junction kept 6 bases outside the gene matches. The study, taken as a whole, reports: The model foresaw ophthalmopathy a median approximately 6.1 months prior to onset. Appearing also in blood were most of the thyroid clonotypes expanded above 0.001.

There are many counts of this clonotype. The antigen remains undetermined. The sample was blood. The TCR comes from a woman in her forties or fifties with Graves' ophthalmopathy. V is TRBV5-1 and J is TRBJ2-1; 13 positions match TRBD2. Written as DNA, the CDR3 is TGCGCCAGCAGCTTTGCAGGACTAGCGGGAGTATACAATGAGCAGTTCTTC. Encoded protein: CASSFAGLAGVYNEQFF. The variable domain in full, completed from reference TRBV5-1 and TRBJ2-1, reads KAGVTQTPRYLIKTRGQQVTLSCSPISGHRSVSWYQQTPGQGLQFLFEYFSETQRNKGNFPGRFSGRQFSNSRSEMNVSTLELGDSALYLCASSFAGLAGVYNEQFFGPGTRLTVL.